This record concerns one TCR beta chain sequence. Its antigen remains undetermined. Each CD8+ T cell subset was flow-sorted in triplicate, with approximately 300,000 cells per subset placed directly into RLT lysis buffer. To exclude memory contaminants, naive CD8+ T cells were stringently defined as CD45RO-CCR7+CD27+CD95-. Peripheral blood mononuclear cells were isolated from buffy coats using standard density gradient centrifugation. A FACSAria III was used to flow-sort naive CD8+ T cells into CXCR3-negative and CXCR3-positive populations. Total RNA was extracted from sorted cells using an RNeasy Mini Kit. The run used a NextSeq 550. The Human TCR Profiling Kit (MiLaboratory) was used to prepare UMI-labeled 5' RACE TRB cDNA libraries. The full amount of extracted RNA was used for cDNA synthesis, and the full amount of resulting cDNA was used for PCR amplification. Libraries were prepared in parallel with an identical number of PCR cycles. The published analysis was carried out like this. With a requirement of at least two reads per UMI, MIGEC and MiXCR extracted about 56,000 +/- 9,600 unique UMI-labeled TRB cDNA molecules per library. On average, approximately 40,000 +/- 10,000 functional in-frame TRB CDR3 nucleotide clonotypes lacking stop codons were found per library. Diversity metrics, including normalized Shannon-Wiener and Chao1, were computed in VDJtools after downsampling to 5000 UMI-labeled TRB molecules per sample. VDJtools was used to calculate clonotype-size-weighted physicochemical properties of the central five CDR3 residues, namely interaction energy, strength, volume and Kidera factor 4. Once TCRdb had reprocessed the reads, it stored one entry per CDR3 protein sequence and supplied no DNA. In this record, the V and J calls reflect TCRdb's handling and not the investigators' own analysis. The data table for this sample lists roughly 93,000 distinct CDR3 sequences. Roughly 0.99% of the sample comes from the top ten.

These data originate in a study of CXCR3-negative and CXCR3-positive naive CD8 T cells (dated by TCRdb to about 2019). Describing the broader study: In total, about 130 million TRB reads were obtained, which works out to roughly 1.5 +/- 0.3 million reads per library. The diversity and physicochemical repertoire analyses included some 11 donors pooled from two independent experiments. The TRBV-TRBJ cluster analysis covered naive subsets from a handful of donors and memory cells from 3 donors. On the study overall, not on this receptor specifically: TRB CDR3s from CXCR3-positive naive cells showed higher hydrophobicity (lower Kidera factor 4), lower energy, and higher strength and volume indices than CXCR3-negative naive cells. CXCR3 expression partially decreased after cryopreservation, so most assays used freshly isolated PBMCs. Surface CD5, linked to self-reactivity in mice, was comparable between naive subsets; TCR interaction strength was therefore also inferred from TRB CDR3 physicochemical properties. Within the same donor, TRBV-TRBJ usage looked similar between naive CXCR3-negative and CXCR3-positive cells, but memory cells had distinct patterns. Repertoire diversity was comparably high in both naive subsets but much lower in memory CD8+ T cells.

According to the germline V gene, CDR1 reads SGHRS and CDR2 reads YFSETQ. Including the terminal cysteine and phenylalanine, the CDR3 comprises 18 residues. The record lacks a DNA sequence. The sequence was obtained from a human donor in good health. Some clones in this sample may be carry-over from other donors' samples. The chain was built from TRBV5-1 and TRBJ1-2; TCRdb calls TRBD1, which cannot be checked without DNA. The sample was naive CXCR3+ CD8+ T cells from blood. According to the study, the label for this sample's cell subset or site signals: CD45RO-CCR7+CD27+CD95- naive CD8+ T cells expressing CXCR3 (TNR3+). For the CDR3, the sequence is CASSSTYIEGTNNYGYTF.